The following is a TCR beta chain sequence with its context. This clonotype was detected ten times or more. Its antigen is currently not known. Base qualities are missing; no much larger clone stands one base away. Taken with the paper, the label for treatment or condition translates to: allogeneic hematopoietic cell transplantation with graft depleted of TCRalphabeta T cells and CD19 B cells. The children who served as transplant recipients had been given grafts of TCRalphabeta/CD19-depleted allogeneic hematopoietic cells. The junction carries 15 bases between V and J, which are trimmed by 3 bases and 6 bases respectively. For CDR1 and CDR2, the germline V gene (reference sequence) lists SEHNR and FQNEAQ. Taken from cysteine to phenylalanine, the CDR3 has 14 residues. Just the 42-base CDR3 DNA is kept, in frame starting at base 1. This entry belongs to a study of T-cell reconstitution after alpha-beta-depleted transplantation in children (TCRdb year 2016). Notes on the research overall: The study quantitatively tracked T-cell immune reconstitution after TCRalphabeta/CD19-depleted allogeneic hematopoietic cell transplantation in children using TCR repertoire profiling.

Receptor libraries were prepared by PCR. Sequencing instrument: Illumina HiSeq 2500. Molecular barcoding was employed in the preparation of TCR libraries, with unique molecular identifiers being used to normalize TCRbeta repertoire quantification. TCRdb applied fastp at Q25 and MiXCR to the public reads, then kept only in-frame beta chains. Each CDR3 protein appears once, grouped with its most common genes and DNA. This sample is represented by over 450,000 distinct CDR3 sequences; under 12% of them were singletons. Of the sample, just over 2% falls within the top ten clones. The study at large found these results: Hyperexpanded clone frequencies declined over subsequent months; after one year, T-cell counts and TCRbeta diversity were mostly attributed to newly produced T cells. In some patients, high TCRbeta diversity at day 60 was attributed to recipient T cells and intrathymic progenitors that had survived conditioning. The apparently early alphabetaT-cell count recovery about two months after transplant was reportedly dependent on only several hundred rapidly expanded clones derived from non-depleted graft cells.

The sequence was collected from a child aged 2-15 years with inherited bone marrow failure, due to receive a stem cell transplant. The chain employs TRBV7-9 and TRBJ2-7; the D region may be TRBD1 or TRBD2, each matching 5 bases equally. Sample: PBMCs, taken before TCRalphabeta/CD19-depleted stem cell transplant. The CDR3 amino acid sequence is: CASSFAGTRSEQYF. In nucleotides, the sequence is TGTGCCAGCAGCTTTGCCGGGACCCGGAGCGAGCAGTACTTC.